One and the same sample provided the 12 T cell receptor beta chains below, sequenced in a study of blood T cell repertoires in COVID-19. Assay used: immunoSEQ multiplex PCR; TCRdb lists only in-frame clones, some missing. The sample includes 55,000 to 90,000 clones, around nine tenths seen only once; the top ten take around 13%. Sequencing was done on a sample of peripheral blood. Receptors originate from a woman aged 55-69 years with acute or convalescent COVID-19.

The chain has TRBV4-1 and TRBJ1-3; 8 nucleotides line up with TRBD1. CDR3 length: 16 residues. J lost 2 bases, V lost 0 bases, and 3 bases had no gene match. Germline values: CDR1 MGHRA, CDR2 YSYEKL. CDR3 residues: CASSQDGTGAGNTIYF. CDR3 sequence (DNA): TGCGCCAGCAGCCAAGACGGGACAGGCGCTGGAAACACCATATATTTT.

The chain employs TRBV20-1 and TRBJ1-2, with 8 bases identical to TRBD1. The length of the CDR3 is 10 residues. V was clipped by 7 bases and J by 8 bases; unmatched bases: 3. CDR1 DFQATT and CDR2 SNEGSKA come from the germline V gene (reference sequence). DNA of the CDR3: TGCAGTGTGCAGGGGGCGGGCTACACCTTC. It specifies CSVQGAGYTF.

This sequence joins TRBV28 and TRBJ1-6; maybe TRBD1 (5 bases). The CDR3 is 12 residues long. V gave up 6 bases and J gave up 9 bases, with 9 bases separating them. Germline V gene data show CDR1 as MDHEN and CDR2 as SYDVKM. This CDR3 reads CASSSGFSPLHF. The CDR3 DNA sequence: TGTGCCAGCAGCTCAGGGTTTTCACCCCTCCACTTT.

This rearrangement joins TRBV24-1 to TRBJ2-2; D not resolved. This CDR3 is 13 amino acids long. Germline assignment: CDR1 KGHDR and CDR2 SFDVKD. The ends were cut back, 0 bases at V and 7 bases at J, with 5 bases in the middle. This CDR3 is CATSDLEVGELFF. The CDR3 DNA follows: TGTGCCACCAGTGATTTGGAGGTCGGGGAGCTGTTTTTT.

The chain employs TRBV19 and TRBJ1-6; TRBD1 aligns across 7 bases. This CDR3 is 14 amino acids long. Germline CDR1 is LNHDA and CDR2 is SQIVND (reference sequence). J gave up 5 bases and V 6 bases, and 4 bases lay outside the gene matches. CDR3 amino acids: CASSRDSDNSPLHF. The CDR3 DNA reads TGTGCCAGTAGCCGGGACAGTGATAATTCACCCCTCCACTTT.

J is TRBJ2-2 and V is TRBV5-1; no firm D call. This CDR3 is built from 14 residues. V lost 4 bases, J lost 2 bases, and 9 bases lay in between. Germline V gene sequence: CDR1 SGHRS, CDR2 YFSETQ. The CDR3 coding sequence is TGCGCCAGCAGCGGGCTACTTAACACCGGGGAGCTGTTTTTT. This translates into CASSGLLNTGELFF.

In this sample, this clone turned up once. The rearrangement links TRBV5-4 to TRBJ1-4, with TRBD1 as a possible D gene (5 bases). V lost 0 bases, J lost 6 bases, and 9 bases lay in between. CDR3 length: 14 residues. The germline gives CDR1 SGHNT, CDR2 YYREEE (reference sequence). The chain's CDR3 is CASSLDIQDEKLFF. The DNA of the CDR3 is TGTGCCAGCAGCTTGGATATACAGGATGAAAAACTGTTTTTT. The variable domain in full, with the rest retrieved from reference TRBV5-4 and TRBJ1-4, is ETGVTQSPTHLIKTRGQQVTLRCSSQSGHNTVSWYQQALGQGPQFIFQYYREEENGRGNFPPRFSGLQFPNYSSELNVNALELDDSALYLCASSLDIQDEKLFFGSGTQLSVL.

CDR3 bases: TGCGCCAGCAGCCAAGACGGACAGGCTAATTCACCCCTCCACTTT. Amino acids: CASSQDGQANSPLHF. This chain joins TRBV4-1 and TRBJ1-6; the match to TRBD1 covers 7 bases. The trim removed 0 bases at V and 6 bases at J, leaving 2 bases unmatched. In germline, CDR1 is MGHRA, CDR2 YSYEKL. The CDR3 consists of 15 residues.

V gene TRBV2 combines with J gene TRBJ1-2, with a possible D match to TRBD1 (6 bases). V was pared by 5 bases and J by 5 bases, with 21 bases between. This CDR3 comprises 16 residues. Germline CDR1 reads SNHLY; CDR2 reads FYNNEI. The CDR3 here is CASSTRDITRGYGYTF. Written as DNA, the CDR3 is TGTGCCAGCAGTACCCGGGACATAACAAGGGGGTATGGCTACACCTTC.

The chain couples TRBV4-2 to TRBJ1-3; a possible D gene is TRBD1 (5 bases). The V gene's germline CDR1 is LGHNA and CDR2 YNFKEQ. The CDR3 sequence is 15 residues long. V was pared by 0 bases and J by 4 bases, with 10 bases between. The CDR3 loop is CASSQDMRQGNTIYF. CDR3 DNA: TGTGCCAGCAGCCAAGATATGCGACAGGGAAACACCATATATTTT.

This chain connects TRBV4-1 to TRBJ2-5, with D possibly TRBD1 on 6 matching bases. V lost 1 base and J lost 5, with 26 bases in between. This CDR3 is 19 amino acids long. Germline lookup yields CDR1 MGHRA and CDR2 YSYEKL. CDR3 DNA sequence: TGCGCCAGCAGCCAAGGGTCCTCCGCTTCGGACAGTGGCGTGGAGACCCAGTACTTC. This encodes CASSQGSSASDSGVETQYF.

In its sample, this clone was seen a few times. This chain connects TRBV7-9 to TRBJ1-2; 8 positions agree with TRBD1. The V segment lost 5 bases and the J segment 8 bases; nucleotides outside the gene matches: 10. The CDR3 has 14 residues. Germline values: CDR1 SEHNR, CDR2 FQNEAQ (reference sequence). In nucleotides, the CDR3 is TGTGCCAGCAGCCCTGGGACAGGTAACAACGGCTACACCTTC. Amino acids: CASSPGTGNNGYTF. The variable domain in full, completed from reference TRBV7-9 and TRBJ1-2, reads DTGVSQNPRHKITKRGQNVTFRCDPISEHNRLYWYRQTLGQGPEFLTYFQNEAQLEKSRLLSDRFSAERPKGSFSTLEIQRTEQGDSAMYLCASSPGTGNNGYTFGSGTRLTVV.